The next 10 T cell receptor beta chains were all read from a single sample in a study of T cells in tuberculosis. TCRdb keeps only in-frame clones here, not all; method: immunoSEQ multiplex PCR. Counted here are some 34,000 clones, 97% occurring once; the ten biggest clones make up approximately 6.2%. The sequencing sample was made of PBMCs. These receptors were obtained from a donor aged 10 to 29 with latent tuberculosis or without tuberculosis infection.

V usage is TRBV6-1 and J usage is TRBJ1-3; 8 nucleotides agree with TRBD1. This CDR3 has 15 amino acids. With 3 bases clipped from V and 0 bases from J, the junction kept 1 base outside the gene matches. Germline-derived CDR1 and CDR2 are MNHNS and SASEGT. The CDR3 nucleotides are TGTGCCAGCAGTGACCAGGGGGCCTCTGGAAACACCATATATTTT. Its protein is CASSDQGASGNTIYF.

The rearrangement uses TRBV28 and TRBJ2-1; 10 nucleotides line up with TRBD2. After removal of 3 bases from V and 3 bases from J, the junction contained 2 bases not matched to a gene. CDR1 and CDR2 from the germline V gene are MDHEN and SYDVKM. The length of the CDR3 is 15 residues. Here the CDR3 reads CASSLIAGGYNEQFF. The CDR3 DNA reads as TGTGCCAGCAGTTTGATAGCGGGAGGCTACAATGAGCAGTTCTTC.

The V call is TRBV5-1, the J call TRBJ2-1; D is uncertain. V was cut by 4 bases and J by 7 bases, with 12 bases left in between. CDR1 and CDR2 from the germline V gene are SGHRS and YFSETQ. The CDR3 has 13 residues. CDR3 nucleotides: TGCGCCAGCAGCCAATCGACTTCGAATGAGCAGTTCTTC. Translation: CASSQSTSNEQFF.

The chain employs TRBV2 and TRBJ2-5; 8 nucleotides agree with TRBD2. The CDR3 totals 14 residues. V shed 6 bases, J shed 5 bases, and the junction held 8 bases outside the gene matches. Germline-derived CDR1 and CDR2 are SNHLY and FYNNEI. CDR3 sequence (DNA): TGTGCCAGCAGCCCGATAGCGGGATGGGAGACCCAGTACTTC. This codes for CASSPIAGWETQYF.

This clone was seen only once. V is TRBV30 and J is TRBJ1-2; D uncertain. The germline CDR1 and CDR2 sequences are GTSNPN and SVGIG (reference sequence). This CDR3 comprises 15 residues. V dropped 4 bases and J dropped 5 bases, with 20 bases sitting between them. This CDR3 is CAWIDIGGVRYGYTF. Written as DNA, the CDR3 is TGTGCCTGGATTGATATAGGCGGCGTTCGGTATGGCTACACCTTC.

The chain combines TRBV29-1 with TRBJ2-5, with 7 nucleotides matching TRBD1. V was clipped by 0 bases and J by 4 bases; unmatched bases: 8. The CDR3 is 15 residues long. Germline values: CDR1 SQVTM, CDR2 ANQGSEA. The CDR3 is CSVEDLVGGRETQYF. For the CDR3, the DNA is TGCAGCGTTGAAGATCTAGTAGGGGGCCGAGAGACCCAGTACTTC.

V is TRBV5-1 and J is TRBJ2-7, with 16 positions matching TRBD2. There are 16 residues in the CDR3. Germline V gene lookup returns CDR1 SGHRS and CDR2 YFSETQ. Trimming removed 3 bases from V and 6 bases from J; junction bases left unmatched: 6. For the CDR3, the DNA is TGCGCCAGCAGCTCCGGGACTAGCGGGGGGGCCTCCGAGCAGTACTTC. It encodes CASSSGTSGGASEQYF. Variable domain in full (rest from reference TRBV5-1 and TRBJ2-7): KAGVTQTPRYLIKTRGQQVTLSCSPISGHRSVSWYQQTPGQGLQFLFEYFSETQRNKGNFPGRFSGRQFSNSRSEMNVSTLELGDSALYLCASSSGTSGGASEQYFGPGTRLTVT.

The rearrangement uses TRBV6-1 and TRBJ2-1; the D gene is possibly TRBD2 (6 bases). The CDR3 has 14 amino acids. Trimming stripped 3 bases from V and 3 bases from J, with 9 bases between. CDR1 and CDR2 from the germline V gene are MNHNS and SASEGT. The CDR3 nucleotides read TGTGCCAGCAGTGAGCGGGGTGACTACAATGAGCAGTTCTTC. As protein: CASSERGDYNEQFF.

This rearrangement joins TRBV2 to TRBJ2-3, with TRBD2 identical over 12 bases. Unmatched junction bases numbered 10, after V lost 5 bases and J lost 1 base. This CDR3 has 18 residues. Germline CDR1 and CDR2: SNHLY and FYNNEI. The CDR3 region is CASSWTSGNLRGTDTQYF. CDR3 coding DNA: TGTGCCAGCAGTTGGACTAGCGGGAACTTGAGAGGCACAGATACGCAGTATTTT.

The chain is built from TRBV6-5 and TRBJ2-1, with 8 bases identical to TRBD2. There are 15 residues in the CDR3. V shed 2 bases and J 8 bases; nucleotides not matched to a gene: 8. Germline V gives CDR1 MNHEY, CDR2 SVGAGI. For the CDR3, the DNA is TGTGCCAGCAGTTACACGGGGGGGTGGGGCGATGAGCAGTTCTTC. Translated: CASSYTGGWGDEQFF.